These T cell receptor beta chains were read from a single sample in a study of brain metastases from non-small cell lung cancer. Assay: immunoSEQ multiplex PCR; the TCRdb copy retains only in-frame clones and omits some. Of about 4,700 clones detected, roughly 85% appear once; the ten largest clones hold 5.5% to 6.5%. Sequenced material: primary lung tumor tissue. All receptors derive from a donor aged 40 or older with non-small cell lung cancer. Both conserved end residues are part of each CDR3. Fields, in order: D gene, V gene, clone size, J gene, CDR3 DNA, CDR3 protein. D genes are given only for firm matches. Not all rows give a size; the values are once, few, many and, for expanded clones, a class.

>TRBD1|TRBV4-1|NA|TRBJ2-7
TGCGCCAGCAGCCCTCACAGGGACAGACAAATGTCCTACGAGCAGTACTTC
CASSPHRDRQMSYEQYF
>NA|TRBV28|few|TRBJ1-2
TGTGCCAGTTCAACGGGGTATTATGGCTACACCTTC
CASSTGYYGYTF
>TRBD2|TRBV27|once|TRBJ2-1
TGTGCCAGCAAATTAGCGGGTGGTTTAAGCTCCTACAATGAGCAGTTCTTC
CASKLAGGLSSYNEQFF
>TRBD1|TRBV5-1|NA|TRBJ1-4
TGCGCCAGCAGCTTGGAGGGACAGCAGACCGAAAAACTGTTTTTT
CASSLEGQQTEKLFF
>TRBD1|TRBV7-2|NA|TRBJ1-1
TGTGCCAGCAGCGTGGACAGGGGCCCTGAAGCTTTCTTT
CASSVDRGPEAFF
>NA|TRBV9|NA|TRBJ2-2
TGTGCCAGCAGCGTAGTACAGCCACCCAACGCCGGGGAGCTGTTTTTT
CASSVVQPPNAGELFF
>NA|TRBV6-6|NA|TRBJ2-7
TGTGCCAGCAGTTCCGGTTCCAGGTTCTACGAGCAGTACTTC
CASSSGSRFYEQYF
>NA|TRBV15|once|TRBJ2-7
TGTGCCACCAGCAGAGACCGGGGGTACGAGCAGTACTTC
CATSRDRGYEQYF
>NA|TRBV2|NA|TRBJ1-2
TGTGCCAGCAGTGGCAGGGAAAGCTACACCTTC
CASSGRESYTF
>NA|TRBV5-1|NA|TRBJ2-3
TGCGCCAGTAGAGCTCTAGGAGGGCCAGATACGCAGTATTTT
CASRALGGPDTQYF
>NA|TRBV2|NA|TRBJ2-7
TGTGCCAGCTTGGCTTTCTCCGCCTCCTACGAGCAGTACTTC
CASLAFSASYEQYF
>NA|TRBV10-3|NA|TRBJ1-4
TGTGCCATCAGTGAGATATGGGGATCTGAAAAACTGTTTTTT
CAISEIWGSEKLFF
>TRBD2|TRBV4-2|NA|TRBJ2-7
TGTGCCAGCAGCCAAGATCGGGGTAGCGGGAAGTACGAGCAGTACTTC
CASSQDRGSGKYEQYF
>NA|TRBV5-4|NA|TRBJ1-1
TGTGCCAGCAGCTTGTCGGGGGGAAACACTGAAGCTTTCTTT
CASSLSGGNTEAFF
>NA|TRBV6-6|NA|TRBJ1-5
TGTGCCAGCAGTGGGGGGCTTGACAATCAGCCCCAGCATTTT
CASSGGLDNQPQHF
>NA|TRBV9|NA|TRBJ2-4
TGTGCCAGCAGCCCAGGGGGGGGGCTTTTAAGCCCCAAAAACATTCAGTACTTC
CASSPGGGLLSPKNIQYF
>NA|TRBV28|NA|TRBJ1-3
TGTGCCAGCAGTTTATATCAGGGCCTGAGCTCTGGAAACACCATATATTTT
CASSLYQGLSSGNTIYF
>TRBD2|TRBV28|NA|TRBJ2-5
TGTGCCAGCAGTCTAGCGGGAGGTGGCGTAGAGACCCAGTACTTC
CASSLAGGGVETQYF
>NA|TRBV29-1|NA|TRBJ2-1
TGCAGCGGCCGCAAGCCTGGCGCCTACAATGAGCAGTTCTTC
CSGRKPGAYNEQFF
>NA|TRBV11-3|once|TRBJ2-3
TGTGCCAGCAGCTCGAACACAGATACGCAGTATTTT
CASSSNTDTQYF
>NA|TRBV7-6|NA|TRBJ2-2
TGTGCCAGCAGCTTAGCCTATTTGAACCCGGACAGCTCGAACACCGGGGAGCTGTTTTTT
CASSLAYLNPDSSNTGELFF
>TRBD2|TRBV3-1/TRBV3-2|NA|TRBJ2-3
TGTGCCAGCAGCCTAGGGACTAGCGGGAGAGGGACGCAGTATTTT
CASSLGTSGRGTQYF
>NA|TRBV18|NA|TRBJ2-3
TGTGCCAGCTCACCACAATGGCGGGGCACAGATACGCAGTATTTT
CASSPQWRGTDTQYF
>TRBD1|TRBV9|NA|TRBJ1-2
TGTGCCAGCAGCCCGGGGACAGGGGGCGGCTATGGCTACACCTTC
CASSPGTGGGYGYTF
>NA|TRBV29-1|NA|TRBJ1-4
TGCAGCGTTGAAGGAGTGAGAGAAAAACTGTTTTTT
CSVEGVREKLFF
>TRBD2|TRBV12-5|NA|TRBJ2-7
TGTGCTAGTGGTTCCGGGACTAGCGTCGGCGAGCAGTACTTC
CASGSGTSVGEQYF
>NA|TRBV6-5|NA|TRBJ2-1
TGTGCCAGCACCCAGGGGAGCTCCTACAATGAGCAGTTCTTC
CASTQGSSYNEQFF
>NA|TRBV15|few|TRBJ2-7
TGTGCCACCAGCAGAGATCCTTTGGAGGAGCAGTACTTC
CATSRDPLEEQYF
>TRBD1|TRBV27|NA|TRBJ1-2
TGTGCCACCCAGTTTAAGGGACAGGGAAACTATGGCTACACCTTC
CATQFKGQGNYGYTF
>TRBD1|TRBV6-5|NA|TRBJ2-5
TGTGCCAGCAGGGATTACAGGGGGCCGGAGACCCAGTACTTC
CASRDYRGPETQYF
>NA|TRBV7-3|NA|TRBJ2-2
TGTGCCAGCAGCCCGAATCCTCGGGCTGGGGAGCTGTTTTTT
CASSPNPRAGELFF
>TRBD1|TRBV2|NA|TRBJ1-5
TGTGCCAGCAGTGCAGGGGGCGGCAATCAGCCCCAGCATTTT
CASSAGGGNQPQHF
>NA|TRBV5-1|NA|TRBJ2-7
TGCGCCAGCAGCTTGTCCGGCCAGGGCTACGAGCAGTACTTC
CASSLSGQGYEQYF
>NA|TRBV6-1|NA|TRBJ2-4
TGTGCCAGCAGTGAGGTCGGCGCCCCTGCCAAAAACATTCAGTACTTC
CASSEVGAPAKNIQYF
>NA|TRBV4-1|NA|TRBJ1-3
TGCGCCAGCAGCCAAGATTCTTATCCTGGAAACACCATATATTTT
CASSQDSYPGNTIYF
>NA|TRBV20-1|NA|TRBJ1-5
TGCAGTGCTAGTGGTTGGGCCAATCAGCCCCAGCATTTT
CSASGWANQPQHF
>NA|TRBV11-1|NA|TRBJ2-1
TGTGCCAGCAGCTTAGCGGGGGCGGCTTACAATGAGCAGTTCTTC
CASSLAGAAYNEQFF
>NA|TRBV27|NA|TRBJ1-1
TGTGCCAGCAGTTTATCTGGGCACGGGAACACTGAAGCTTTCTTT
CASSLSGHGNTEAFF
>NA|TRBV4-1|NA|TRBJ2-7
TGCGCCAGCAGTCAATTGGTGGGACTGACATCCTACGAGCAGTACTTC
CASSQLVGLTSYEQYF